A selection of T cell receptor beta chains follows, all from one sample in a study of early T cells in non-severe SARS-CoV-2 infection. TCRdb re-called the 5' RACE reads with MiXCR, one entry per CDR3 protein. Here the sample spans 87,000 or so distinct CDR3 sequences, roughly an eighth being singletons. Sequencing used whole blood. The receptors shown here come from an adult who was a healthcare worker with PCR-confirmed SARS-CoV-2 infection or an uninfected control (not recorded which). Each CDR3 is given with its conserved first and last residue. Each record gives: clone size, CDR3 length, D gene, J gene, V gene, CDR3 DNA, CDR3 protein. A D gene is named only where the DNA matches it firmly. Only part of the rows carry a size: once, few, many, or a class if the clone is expanded.

clone_size: many; cdr3_length: 14; d_call: TRBD1; j_call: TRBJ1-2; v_call: TRBV5-1; cdr3_nt: TGCGCCAGCAGCTGGACAGGGGGCGACTATGGCTACACCTTC; cdr3_aa: CASSWTGGDYGYTF
clone_size: many; cdr3_length: 14; d_call: TRBD2; j_call: TRBJ2-7; v_call: TRBV20-1; cdr3_nt: TGCAGTGCTAGAGAGACTAGCGCCGATGGGGAGCAGTACTTC; cdr3_aa: CSARETSADGEQYF
clone_size: few; cdr3_length: 15; d_call: -; j_call: TRBJ2-1; v_call: TRBV20-1; cdr3_nt: TGCAGTGCTAGTGGCCAAACATTAGTTCGCGGTGAGCAGTTCTTC; cdr3_aa: CSASGQTLVRGEQFF
clone_size: -; cdr3_length: 15; d_call: TRBD2; j_call: TRBJ2-1; v_call: TRBV20-1; cdr3_nt: TGCAGTGCTAGGTCCTACCCTAGGACTAGCCATGAGCAGTTCTTC; cdr3_aa: CSARSYPRTSHEQFF
clone_size: few; cdr3_length: 11; d_call: -; j_call: TRBJ2-5; v_call: TRBV29-1; cdr3_nt: TGCAGCGTACCGGGAGTGAAGACCCAGTACTTC; cdr3_aa: CSVPGVKTQYF
clone_size: few; cdr3_length: 16; d_call: TRBD2; j_call: TRBJ2-2; v_call: TRBV9; cdr3_nt: TGTGCCAGCAGTCCTCTAGCGGGAGCTAGCACCGGGGAGCTGTTTTTT; cdr3_aa: CASSPLAGASTGELFF
clone_size: few; cdr3_length: 16; d_call: TRBD2; j_call: TRBJ2-3; v_call: TRBV25-1; cdr3_nt: TGTGCCAGCAGTGAATCATCTAGCGGGAGAAAGGATACGCAGTATTTT; cdr3_aa: CASSESSSGRKDTQYF
clone_size: few; cdr3_length: 13; d_call: -; j_call: TRBJ2-6; v_call: TRBV6-2/TRBV6-3; cdr3_nt: TGTGCCAGCAGTCGCTCCGGGACCAACGTCCTGACTTTC; cdr3_aa: CASSRSGTNVLTF
clone_size: few; cdr3_length: 13; d_call: -; j_call: TRBJ2-5; v_call: TRBV2; cdr3_nt: TGTGCCAGCAGTGAGGATTCCGGGGAGACCCAGTACTTC; cdr3_aa: CASSEDSGETQYF
clone_size: few; cdr3_length: 15; d_call: TRBD2; j_call: TRBJ2-7; v_call: TRBV7-6; cdr3_nt: TGTGCCAGCAGCTTAGCAGCGGGAGGGTCCTACGAGCAGTACTTC; cdr3_aa: CASSLAAGGSYEQYF
clone_size: -; cdr3_length: 12; d_call: -; j_call: TRBJ1-6; v_call: TRBV12-3/TRBV12-4; cdr3_nt: TGTGCCAGCAGTTTTGAAGATTCACCCCTCCACTTT; cdr3_aa: CASSFEDSPLHF
clone_size: few; cdr3_length: 12; d_call: TRBD1; j_call: TRBJ1-1; v_call: TRBV18; cdr3_nt: TGTGCCAGCTCACCGACAGGGTTGGACGCTTTCTTT; cdr3_aa: CASSPTGLDAFF
clone_size: few; cdr3_length: 16; d_call: -; j_call: TRBJ2-6; v_call: TRBV18; cdr3_nt: TGTGCCAGCCGCCATGGGGGGCCCTCTGGGGCCAACGTCCTGACTTTC; cdr3_aa: CASRHGGPSGANVLTF
clone_size: few; cdr3_length: 18; d_call: TRBD2; j_call: TRBJ2-1; v_call: TRBV3-1; cdr3_nt: TGTGCCAGCAGCCAAGCCCTAGGGACTAGCGGGAGTGGGAATGAGCAGTTCTTC; cdr3_aa: CASSQALGTSGSGNEQFF
clone_size: few; cdr3_length: 14; d_call: TRBD1; j_call: TRBJ1-1; v_call: TRBV20-1; cdr3_nt: TGCAGTGCTAGGTCCGGGACAGGGTGGACTGAAGCTTTCTTT; cdr3_aa: CSARSGTGWTEAFF
clone_size: many; cdr3_length: 14; d_call: TRBD1; j_call: TRBJ1-3; v_call: TRBV12-3/TRBV12-4; cdr3_nt: TGTGCCAGCAGGGACAGGATCGCTGGAAACACCATATATTTT; cdr3_aa: CASRDRIAGNTIYF
clone_size: few; cdr3_length: 16; d_call: TRBD2; j_call: TRBJ2-2; v_call: TRBV12-5; cdr3_nt: TGTGCTAGTGGTCCCGGACTAGCGGGAGGGCGCGGGGAGCTGTTTTTT; cdr3_aa: CASGPGLAGGRGELFF
clone_size: many; cdr3_length: 11; d_call: -; j_call: TRBJ2-5; v_call: TRBV12-3/TRBV12-4; cdr3_nt: TGTGCCAGCAGTTTAAACCGGGAATGGTACTTC; cdr3_aa: CASSLNREWYF
clone_size: -; cdr3_length: 16; d_call: -; j_call: TRBJ2-1; v_call: TRBV6-2/TRBV6-3; cdr3_nt: TGTGCCAGCAGTTACTCCCCCCTAACCACCTACAATGAGCAGTTCTTC; cdr3_aa: CASSYSPLTTYNEQFF
clone_size: few; cdr3_length: 14; d_call: -; j_call: TRBJ1-2; v_call: TRBV29-1; cdr3_nt: TGCAGCGTTGCCCACACGTCGTCTAACTATGGCTACACCTTC; cdr3_aa: CSVAHTSSNYGYTF
clone_size: many; cdr3_length: 14; d_call: -; j_call: TRBJ1-2; v_call: TRBV12-5; cdr3_nt: TGTGCTAGTGGCTATGACACCCCCCTATATGGCTACACCTTC; cdr3_aa: CASGYDTPLYGYTF
clone_size: few; cdr3_length: 14; d_call: -; j_call: TRBJ1-1; v_call: TRBV7-9; cdr3_nt: TGTGCCAGCAGCTTAGTGGCGGAGAACACTGAAGCTTTCTTT; cdr3_aa: CASSLVAENTEAFF
clone_size: many; cdr3_length: 9; d_call: -; j_call: TRBJ1-5; v_call: TRBV11-2; cdr3_nt: TGTGCCAGCCACCAGCCCCAGCATTTT; cdr3_aa: CASHQPQHF
clone_size: few; cdr3_length: 15; d_call: -; j_call: TRBJ2-1; v_call: TRBV12-3/TRBV12-4; cdr3_nt: TGTGCCAGCAGTTTAGCTAGCGGAGCGTACAATGAGCAGTTCTTC; cdr3_aa: CASSLASGAYNEQFF
clone_size: -; cdr3_length: 14; d_call: TRBD2; j_call: TRBJ2-7; v_call: TRBV29-1; cdr3_nt: TGCAGCTTCTGCCATAGCGGGGCTTTCTACGAGCAGTACTTC; cdr3_aa: CSFCHSGAFYEQYF
clone_size: -; cdr3_length: 14; d_call: -; j_call: TRBJ1-4; v_call: TRBV6-2/TRBV6-3; cdr3_nt: TGTGCCAGCAGTTACGCCGGGCAGCCTGAAAAACTGTTTTTT; cdr3_aa: CASSYAGQPEKLFF
clone_size: few; cdr3_length: 12; d_call: -; j_call: TRBJ2-7; v_call: TRBV10-3; cdr3_nt: TGTGCCATCAGTGAAAGAGGGGACGAGCAGTACTTC; cdr3_aa: CAISERGDEQYF
clone_size: few; cdr3_length: 15; d_call: TRBD2; j_call: TRBJ2-1; v_call: TRBV4-3; cdr3_nt: TGCGCCAGCAGCCCAGCGGGGGGGGCCCACAATGAGCAGTTCTTC; cdr3_aa: CASSPAGGAHNEQFF
clone_size: few; cdr3_length: 9; d_call: -; j_call: TRBJ2-3; v_call: TRBV29-1; cdr3_nt: TGCAGCGTTGATGATACGCAGTATTTT; cdr3_aa: CSVDDTQYF
clone_size: many; cdr3_length: 13; d_call: TRBD2; j_call: TRBJ2-7; v_call: TRBV29-1; cdr3_nt: TGCAGCGTTCGGACTAGCGGGGACTACGAGCAGTACTTC; cdr3_aa: CSVRTSGDYEQYF
clone_size: -; cdr3_length: 15; d_call: -; j_call: TRBJ2-7; v_call: TRBV7-6; cdr3_nt: TGTGCCAGCAGCTTAGGCGCGGGCCCCGACTACGAGCAGTACTTC; cdr3_aa: CASSLGAGPDYEQYF
clone_size: -; cdr3_length: 15; d_call: -; j_call: TRBJ2-5; v_call: TRBV19; cdr3_nt: TGTGCCAGTAGTATAACGGGGACTGGACAAGAGACCCAGTACTTC; cdr3_aa: CASSITGTGQETQYF
clone_size: -; cdr3_length: 15; d_call: TRBD1; j_call: TRBJ1-2; v_call: TRBV14; cdr3_nt: TGTGCCAGCAGCCAAGCGGGGACAGGGTACGATGGCTACACCTTC; cdr3_aa: CASSQAGTGYDGYTF
clone_size: -; cdr3_length: 12; d_call: TRBD1; j_call: TRBJ1-2; v_call: TRBV20-1; cdr3_nt: TGCAGTGCTAGGTACAGGGGAGCTGGCTACACCTTC; cdr3_aa: CSARYRGAGYTF
clone_size: -; cdr3_length: 13; d_call: -; j_call: TRBJ2-3; v_call: TRBV5-1; cdr3_nt: TGCGCCAGCAGCGGTTTGGGGCTGGATACGCAGTATTTT; cdr3_aa: CASSGLGLDTQYF
clone_size: few; cdr3_length: 17; d_call: -; j_call: TRBJ2-3; v_call: TRBV4-2; cdr3_nt: TGTGCCAGCAGCCAAGAGGGAACGGGAGAATGGCGAGATACGCAGTATTTT; cdr3_aa: CASSQEGTGEWRDTQYF
clone_size: -; cdr3_length: 15; d_call: -; j_call: TRBJ2-3; v_call: TRBV11-3; cdr3_nt: TGTGCCAGCAGCTTAGATACCGAGGGAGCAGATACGCAGTATTTT; cdr3_aa: CASSLDTEGADTQYF
clone_size: -; cdr3_length: 14; d_call: -; j_call: TRBJ2-3; v_call: TRBV6-4; cdr3_nt: TGTGCCAGCAGTGACTCGATTGATGGAGATACGCAGTATTTT; cdr3_aa: CASSDSIDGDTQYF
clone_size: -; cdr3_length: 13; d_call: -; j_call: TRBJ2-7; v_call: TRBV29-1; cdr3_nt: TGCAGCGTTGGGACCGGGACGGGGTTTAAGCAGTACTTC; cdr3_aa: CSVGTGTGFKQYF
clone_size: -; cdr3_length: 12; d_call: TRBD1; j_call: TRBJ2-4; v_call: TRBV5-1; cdr3_nt: TGCGCCAGCAGCTTATCTACAGGGGCTCAACACTTC; cdr3_aa: CASSLSTGAQHF
clone_size: -; cdr3_length: 14; d_call: TRBD2; j_call: TRBJ2-3; v_call: TRBV29-1; cdr3_nt: TGCAGCGTTGATCTAGCGGGAGGACTAGATACGCAGTATTTT; cdr3_aa: CSVDLAGGLDTQYF
clone_size: few; cdr3_length: 11; d_call: -; j_call: TRBJ2-5; v_call: TRBV2; cdr3_nt: TGTGCCAGCAAGGTCCAAGAGACCCAGTACTTC; cdr3_aa: CASKVQETQYF
clone_size: few; cdr3_length: 15; d_call: TRBD2; j_call: TRBJ2-5; v_call: TRBV5-1; cdr3_nt: TGCGCCAGCAGCTTAAGACTAGCGGGACGAGAGACCCAGTACTTC; cdr3_aa: CASSLRLAGRETQYF
clone_size: -; cdr3_length: 15; d_call: -; j_call: TRBJ2-2; v_call: TRBV11-2; cdr3_nt: TGTGCCAGCAGCTTAGCTGTAGGGAACACCGGGGAGCTGTTTTTT; cdr3_aa: CASSLAVGNTGELFF
clone_size: few; cdr3_length: 16; d_call: -; j_call: TRBJ1-1; v_call: TRBV18; cdr3_nt: TGTGCCAGCTCACCAACAGCGGGCCCATCGACCGCTGAAGCTTTCTTT; cdr3_aa: CASSPTAGPSTAEAFF
clone_size: -; cdr3_length: 16; d_call: TRBD1; j_call: TRBJ2-3; v_call: TRBV5-1; cdr3_nt: TGCGCCAGCAGCCTGGGGACAGGCGAACGCACAGATACGCAGTATTTT; cdr3_aa: CASSLGTGERTDTQYF
clone_size: -; cdr3_length: 14; d_call: -; j_call: TRBJ2-5; v_call: TRBV12-3/TRBV12-4; cdr3_nt: TGTGCCAGCAGTCCCGGGCGAGATCAAGAGACCCAGTACTTC; cdr3_aa: CASSPGRDQETQYF
clone_size: few; cdr3_length: 17; d_call: TRBD1; j_call: TRBJ1-1; v_call: TRBV7-9; cdr3_nt: TGTGCCAGCAGCCCGGGGCCAGGGGGGCAGTGGAGCACTGAAGCTTTCTTT; cdr3_aa: CASSPGPGGQWSTEAFF
clone_size: -; cdr3_length: 13; d_call: -; j_call: TRBJ2-1; v_call: TRBV27; cdr3_nt: TGTGCCAGCACCTCGCGGCTCCGCGATGAGCAGTTCTTC; cdr3_aa: CASTSRLRDEQFF
clone_size: many; cdr3_length: 12; d_call: -; j_call: TRBJ2-7; v_call: TRBV20-1; cdr3_nt: TGCAGTGCTTCATCTAGCCGCTACGAGCAGTACTTC; cdr3_aa: CSASSSRYEQYF
clone_size: -; cdr3_length: 15; d_call: -; j_call: TRBJ1-2; v_call: TRBV6-6; cdr3_nt: TGTGCCAGCAGTTACGGGCAGGGTTGGTACTATGGCTACACCTTC; cdr3_aa: CASSYGQGWYYGYTF
clone_size: -; cdr3_length: 17; d_call: TRBD2; j_call: TRBJ2-7; v_call: TRBV20-1; cdr3_nt: TGCAGTGCCGCCATCTCGGGAGGTTTTGGGCCTGGGTACGAGCAGTACTTC; cdr3_aa: CSAAISGGFGPGYEQYF
clone_size: many; cdr3_length: 16; d_call: -; j_call: TRBJ2-1; v_call: TRBV5-1; cdr3_nt: TGCGCCAGCAGCGGGGGACCATCGAGCTCCTACAATGAGCAGTTCTTC; cdr3_aa: CASSGGPSSSYNEQFF
clone_size: many; cdr3_length: 15; d_call: TRBD1; j_call: TRBJ2-1; v_call: TRBV10-3; cdr3_nt: TGTGCCATCAGAGGGGACAGGGGGCAATTAAGTGAGCAGTTCTTC; cdr3_aa: CAIRGDRGQLSEQFF
clone_size: few; cdr3_length: 14; d_call: -; j_call: TRBJ2-7; v_call: TRBV19; cdr3_nt: TGTGCCAGTAGTATAGGTGTCAGTGTCGGCGAGCAGTACTTC; cdr3_aa: CASSIGVSVGEQYF
clone_size: few; cdr3_length: 15; d_call: TRBD1; j_call: TRBJ2-3; v_call: TRBV7-2; cdr3_nt: TGTGCCAGCAGCTTCGGACAGGGGTGGACAGATACGCAGTATTTT; cdr3_aa: CASSFGQGWTDTQYF
clone_size: many; cdr3_length: 19; d_call: TRBD2; j_call: TRBJ2-1; v_call: TRBV6-5; cdr3_nt: TGTGCCAGCAGGATAGGGACTAGCGGGTCCCATTTCCTAGCCAATGAGCAGTTCTTC; cdr3_aa: CASRIGTSGSHFLANEQFF
clone_size: few; cdr3_length: 15; d_call: -; j_call: TRBJ2-1; v_call: TRBV7-2; cdr3_nt: TGTGCCAGCAGCTTAGCGGGCTCCTTACACAATGAGCAGTTCTTC; cdr3_aa: CASSLAGSLHNEQFF
clone_size: -; cdr3_length: 14; d_call: -; j_call: TRBJ1-2; v_call: TRBV19; cdr3_nt: TGTGCCAGTAGTATCAGCGCACTAAACTATGGCTACACCTTC; cdr3_aa: CASSISALNYGYTF
clone_size: few; cdr3_length: 15; d_call: TRBD2; j_call: TRBJ2-7; v_call: TRBV6-4; cdr3_nt: TGTGCCAGCAGTGAGGTTTCTAGCGGTTTCTACGAGCAGTACTTC; cdr3_aa: CASSEVSSGFYEQYF